This T cell receptor (beta chain) was recovered during a study of neurological immune-mediated disorders. CDR3 length: 15 residues. Between the trimmed V and J ends, which lost 4 bases and 1 base, there was a span of 13 bases. The germline V gene encodes CDR1 MNHNY and CDR2 SVGAGI (reference sequence). This clonotype has at least ten counts. TCRdb reprocessed the 5' RACE reads via MiXCR and lists one record per CDR3 protein. The table records 50,000 to 65,000 distinct CDR3 sequences, around 4% of them present only once. This sequence was found in a man aged 25-45 years with multiple sclerosis. The chain uses TRBV6-6 and TRBJ1-2, with D hard to call. The sample was PBMCs. CDR3 coding DNA: TGTGCCAGCAGTTTAAAGGTGATGGATAACTATGGCTACACCTTC. Encoded protein: CASSLKVMDNYGYTF.